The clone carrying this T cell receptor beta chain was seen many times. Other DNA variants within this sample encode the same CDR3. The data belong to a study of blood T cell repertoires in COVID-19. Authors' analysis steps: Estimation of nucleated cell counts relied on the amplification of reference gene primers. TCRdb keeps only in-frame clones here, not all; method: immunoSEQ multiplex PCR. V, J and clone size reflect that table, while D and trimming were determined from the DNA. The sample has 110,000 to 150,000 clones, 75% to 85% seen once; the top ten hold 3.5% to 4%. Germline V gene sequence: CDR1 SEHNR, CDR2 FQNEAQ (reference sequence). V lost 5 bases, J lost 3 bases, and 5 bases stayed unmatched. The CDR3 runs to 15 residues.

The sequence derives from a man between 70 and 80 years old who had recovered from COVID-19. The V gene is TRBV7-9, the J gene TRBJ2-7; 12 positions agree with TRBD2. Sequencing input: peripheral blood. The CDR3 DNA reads TGTGCCAGCAGCCCAAGGACTAGCGGGATCTACGAGCAGTACTTC. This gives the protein CASSPRTSGIYEQYF.